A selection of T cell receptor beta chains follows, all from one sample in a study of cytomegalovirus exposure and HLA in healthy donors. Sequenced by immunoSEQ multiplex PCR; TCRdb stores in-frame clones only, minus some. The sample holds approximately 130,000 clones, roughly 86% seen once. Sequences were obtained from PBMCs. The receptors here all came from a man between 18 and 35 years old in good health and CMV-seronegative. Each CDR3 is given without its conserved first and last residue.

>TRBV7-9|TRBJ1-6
ASSHGRTGHSSPLH
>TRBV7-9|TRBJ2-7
ASGRTESNEQY
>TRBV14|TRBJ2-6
ATRPGSGANVLT
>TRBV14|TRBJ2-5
ASSQAPTGNRETQY
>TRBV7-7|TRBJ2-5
ASSPGRVQETQY
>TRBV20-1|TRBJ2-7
SARTQGNEN
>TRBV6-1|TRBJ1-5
ASSPTTGHDQPQH
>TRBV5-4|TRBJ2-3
ASSLAGLGRPDTQY
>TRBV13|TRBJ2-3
ASSQRGGSRDTQY
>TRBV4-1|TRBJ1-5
ASSREGTGANQPQH
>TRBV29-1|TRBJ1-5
SVGGTKGQPQH
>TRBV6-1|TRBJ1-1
ASRVEGRSNTEAF
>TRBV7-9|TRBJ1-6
ASSGQERNSPLH
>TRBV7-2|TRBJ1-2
ASSPWRGEAYGYT
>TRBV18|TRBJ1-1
ASSRDRGDLWTEAF
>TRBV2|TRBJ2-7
ASSEFDYGTYEQY
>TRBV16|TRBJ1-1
ASSQSKRQGSTEAF
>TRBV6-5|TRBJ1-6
ASSYLSYNSPLH
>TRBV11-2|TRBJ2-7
ASSPLRRISTYEQY
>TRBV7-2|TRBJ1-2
ASSLIKGYT
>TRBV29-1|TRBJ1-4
SVPDSATNEKLF
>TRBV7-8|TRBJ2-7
ASSPGLAGGWGYEQY
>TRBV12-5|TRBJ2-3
ASGISGGVTDTQY
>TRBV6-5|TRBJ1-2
ASSYGAQGAYGYT
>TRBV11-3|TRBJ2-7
ASSLPPDTTYEQY
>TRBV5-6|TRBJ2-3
ASSEVGTSGSDTQY
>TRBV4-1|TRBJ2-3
ASSQAPDRGEADTQY
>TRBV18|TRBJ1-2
ASSPLDSLYGYT
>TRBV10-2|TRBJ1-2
ASSESKPGGWSYGYT
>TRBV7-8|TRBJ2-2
ASSSSGAVGELF
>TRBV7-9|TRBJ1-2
ASSLGEGYYGYT
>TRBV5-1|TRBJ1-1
ASLEGQGNTEAF
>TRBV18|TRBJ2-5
ASSPLTLGQGAETQY
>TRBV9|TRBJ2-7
ASSPRQDNYEQY
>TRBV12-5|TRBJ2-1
ASGFGDSENEQF
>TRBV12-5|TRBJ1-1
ASGSDLDRGRSAF
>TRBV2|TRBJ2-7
ASSEVSPDIQLDEQY
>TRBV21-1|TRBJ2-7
ASSPFPCEQY
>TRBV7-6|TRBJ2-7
ASSLGWASGVHEQY
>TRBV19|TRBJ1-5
ASSIRGNQPQH
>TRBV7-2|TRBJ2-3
ASSLQGGWGTDTQY
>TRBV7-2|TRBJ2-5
ASSQYQETQY
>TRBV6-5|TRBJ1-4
ASSKRQGVYEKLF